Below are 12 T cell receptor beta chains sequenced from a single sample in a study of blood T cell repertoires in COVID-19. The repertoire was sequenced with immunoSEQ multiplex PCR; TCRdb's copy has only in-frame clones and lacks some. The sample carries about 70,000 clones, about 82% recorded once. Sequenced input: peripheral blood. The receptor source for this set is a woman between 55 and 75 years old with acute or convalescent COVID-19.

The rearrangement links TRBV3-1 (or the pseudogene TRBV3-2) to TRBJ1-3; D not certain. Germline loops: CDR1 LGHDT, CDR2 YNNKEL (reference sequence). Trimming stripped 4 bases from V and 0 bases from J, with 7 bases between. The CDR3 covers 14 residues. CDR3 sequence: CASSPRSSGNTIYF. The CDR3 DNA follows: TGTGCCAGCAGCCCCAGAAGCTCTGGAAACACCATATATTTT.

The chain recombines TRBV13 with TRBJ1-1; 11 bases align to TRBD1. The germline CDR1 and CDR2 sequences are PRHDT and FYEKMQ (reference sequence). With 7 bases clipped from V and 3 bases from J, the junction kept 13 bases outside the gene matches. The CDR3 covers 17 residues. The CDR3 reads CASNTKGDRGGDTEAFF. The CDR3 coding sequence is TGTGCCAGCAACACTAAAGGGGACAGGGGGGGAGACACTGAAGCTTTCTTT.

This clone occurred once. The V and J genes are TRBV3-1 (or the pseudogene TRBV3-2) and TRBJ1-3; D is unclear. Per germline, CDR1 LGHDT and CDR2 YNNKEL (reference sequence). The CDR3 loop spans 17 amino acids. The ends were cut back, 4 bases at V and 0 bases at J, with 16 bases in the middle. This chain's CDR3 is CASSRGGKWSSGNTIYF. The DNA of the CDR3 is TGTGCCAGCAGCCGTGGAGGGAAGTGGAGCTCTGGAAACACCATATATTTT.

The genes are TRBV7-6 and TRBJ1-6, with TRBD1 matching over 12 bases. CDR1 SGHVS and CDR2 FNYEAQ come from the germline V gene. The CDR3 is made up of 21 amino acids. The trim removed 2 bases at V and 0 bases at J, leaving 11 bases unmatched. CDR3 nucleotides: TGTGCCAGCAGCTTACTATCCGGGACAGGGGGCCAAAGCTCCTATAATTCACCCCTCCACTTT. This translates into CASSLLSGTGGQSSYNSPLHF.

CDR3 bases: TGTGCCAGCAGAGCTGACAGGAACTATGGCTACACCTTC. This translates into CASRADRNYGYTF. The gene calls are TRBV2 and TRBJ1-2; tentatively, D is TRBD1 (6 bases). The CDR3 length is 13 residues. The germline V gene has CDR1 SNHLY and CDR2 FYNNEI. The V gene lost 6 bases and the J gene lost 2 bases, with 10 bases spanning the gap.

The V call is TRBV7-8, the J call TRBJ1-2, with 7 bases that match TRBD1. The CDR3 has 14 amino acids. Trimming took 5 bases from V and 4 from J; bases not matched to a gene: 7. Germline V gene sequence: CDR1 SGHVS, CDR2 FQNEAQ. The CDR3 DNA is TGTGCCAGCAGCCCGAGGACAGGCCCCTATGGCTACACCTTC. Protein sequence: CASSPRTGPYGYTF.

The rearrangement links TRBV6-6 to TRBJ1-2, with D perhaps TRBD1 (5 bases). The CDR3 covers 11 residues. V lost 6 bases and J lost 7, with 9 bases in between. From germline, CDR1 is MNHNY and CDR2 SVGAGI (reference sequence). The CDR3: CASRQAPGYTF. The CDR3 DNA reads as TGTGCCAGCAGACAGGCACCTGGCTACACCTTC.

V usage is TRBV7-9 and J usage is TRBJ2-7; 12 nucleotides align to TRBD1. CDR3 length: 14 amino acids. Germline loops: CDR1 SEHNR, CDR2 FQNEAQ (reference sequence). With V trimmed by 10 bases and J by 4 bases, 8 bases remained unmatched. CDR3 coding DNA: TGTGCCATCGGGGGGACAGGGGGCGAATACGAGCAGTACTTC. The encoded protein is CAIGGTGGEYEQYF.

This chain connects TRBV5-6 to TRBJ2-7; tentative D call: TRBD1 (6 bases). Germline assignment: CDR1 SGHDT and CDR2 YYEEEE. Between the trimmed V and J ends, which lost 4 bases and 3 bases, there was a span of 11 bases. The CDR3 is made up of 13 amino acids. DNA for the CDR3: TGTGCCAGCAGCCCAGGACAGTTCTACGAGCAGTACTTC. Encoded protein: CASSPGQFYEQYF.

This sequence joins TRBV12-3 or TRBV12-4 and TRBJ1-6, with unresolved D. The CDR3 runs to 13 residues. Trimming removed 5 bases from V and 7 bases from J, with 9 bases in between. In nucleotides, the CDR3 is TGTGCCAGCAGTGTCGGAGGGAATTCACCCCTCCACTTT. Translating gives CASSVGGNSPLHF.

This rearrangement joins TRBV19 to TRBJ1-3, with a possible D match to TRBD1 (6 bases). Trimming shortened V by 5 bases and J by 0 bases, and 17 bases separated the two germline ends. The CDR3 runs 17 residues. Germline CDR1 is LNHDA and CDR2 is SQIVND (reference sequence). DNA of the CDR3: TGTGCCAGTAGTGGCAGGGGCTCAACGATCTCTGGAAACACCATATATTTT. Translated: CASSGRGSTISGNTIYF.

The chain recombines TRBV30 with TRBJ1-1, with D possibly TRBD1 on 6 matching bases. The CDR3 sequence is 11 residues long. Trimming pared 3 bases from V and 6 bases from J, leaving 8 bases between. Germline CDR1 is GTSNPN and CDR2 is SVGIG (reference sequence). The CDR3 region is CAWRTGSEAFF. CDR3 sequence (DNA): TGTGCCTGGAGAACAGGGTCTGAAGCTTTCTTT. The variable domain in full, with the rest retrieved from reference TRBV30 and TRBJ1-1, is SQTIHQWPATLVQPVGSPLSLECTVEGTSNPNLYWYRQAAGRGLQLLFYSVGIGQISSEVPQNLSASRPQDRQFILSSKKLLLSDSGFYLCAWRTGSEAFFGQGTRLTVV.